These 28 T cell receptor beta chains share one sample of origin, sequenced in a study of blood T cells in healthy people across ages (dated by TCRdb to about 2015). The library was made by 5' RACE. Instrument on record: Illumina HiSeq 2500. A second about 7 to 11 cycle PCR used a sample-barcoded 5' primer and a J-beta primer mix. The public reads were reprocessed in TCRdb via fastp at Q25 and MiXCR, keeping in-frame beta chains. Rows matching on CDR3 protein sequence are summarized as one entry with the most common DNA and genes. The sample profile shows hundreds of thousands of distinct CDR3 sequences; 20% to 25% of them were found once. 3% to 4.5% of the sample comes from the top ten. Source material: blood. The origin of the receptors is a man between 65 and 85 years old in good health.

This chain connects TRBV20-1 to TRBJ2-2, with D possibly being TRBD2 (5 bases). V lost 1 base, J lost 6 bases, and 12 bases lay in between. Germline V gene data show CDR1 as DFQATT and CDR2 as SNEGSKA (reference sequence). CDR3 length: 14 amino acids. The CDR3 DNA is TGCAGTGCTAGAGCCCGGGATAGCGCCGGGGAGCTGTTTTTT. Translating gives CSARARDSAGELFF.

This sequence joins TRBV20-1 and TRBJ2-2; maybe TRBD1 (5 bases). The CDR3 has 16 amino acids. Trimming pared 5 bases from V and 0 bases from J, leaving 16 bases between. Looked up from germline, CDR1 is DFQATT and CDR2 is SNEGSKA (reference sequence). This CDR3 is CSAAESSRANTGELFF. The CDR3 DNA follows: TGCAGTGCTGCCGAATCGTCCAGGGCGAACACCGGGGAGCTGTTTTTT.

The rearrangement joins TRBV2 to TRBJ2-3, with unresolved D. This CDR3 has 14 amino acids. With 7 bases removed from V and 0 bases from J, the gap between germline ends came to 11 bases. Germline V gene data show CDR1 as SNHLY and CDR2 as FYNNEI. The CDR3 protein is CASKAATSTDTQYF. In DNA form, the CDR3 reads TGTGCCAGCAAAGCTGCCACTAGCACAGATACGCAGTATTTT.

V usage is TRBV4-3 and J usage is TRBJ1-2, with D possibly TRBD1 on 5 matching bases. The V gene lost 0 bases and the J gene lost 6 bases, with 8 bases spanning the gap. In germline, CDR1 is LGHNA, CDR2 YSLEER. The CDR3 sequence is 13 residues long. DNA for the CDR3: TGCGCCAGCAGCCAAGACGGGGGAGATGGCTACACCTTC. Translating gives CASSQDGGDGYTF.

This clonotype was counted many times. The genes are TRBV3-1 and TRBJ2-5; D might be TRBD1 (6 bases). With the DNA end fitting TRBJ2-7 better, the J assignment may be wrong. CDR1 is LGHDT, CDR2 YNNKEL, per germline (reference sequence). This CDR3 region has 17 residues. CDR3 sequence: CASSQVYGQIGSYEQYF. The DNA for the CDR3 is TGTGCCAGCAGCCAAGTATACGGACAGATTGGTTCCTACGAGCAGTACTTC.

The V gene is TRBV6-5, the J gene TRBJ1-2; a weak D match, TRBD1 (5 bases). The germline CDR1 and CDR2 sequences are MNHEY and SVGAGI. V was cut by 3 bases and J by 4 bases, with 15 bases left in between. The CDR3 runs to 15 residues. The DNA of the CDR3 is TGTGCCAGCAGTTATTCCGGGACCCTGGGCTATGGCTACACCTTC. The encoded protein is CASSYSGTLGYGYTF.

CDR3 in amino acids: CASSEWKAGEGSYEQYF. As DNA, the CDR3 is TGCGCCAGCAGTGAGTGGAAAGCGGGAGAGGGGTCCTACGAGCAGTACTTC. The chain couples TRBV10-1 to TRBJ2-7; 8 bases agree with TRBD2. Germline trimming cut 1 base from V and 1 base from J; bases unmatched to any gene: 9. The CDR3 sequence is 17 residues long. Germline-derived CDR1 and CDR2 are WNHNN and SYGVQD (reference sequence).

This clonotype turned up a few times. The V call is TRBV10-3, the J call TRBJ2-2; 16 bases agree with TRBD2. CDR3 size: 18 residues. V trimming: 6 bases; J trimming: 4 bases; junction bases outside the gene matches: 8. Germline CDR1 and CDR2: ENHRY and SYGVKD. This CDR3 is CAISLGLAGGLGTGELFF. CDR3 sequence (DNA): TGTGCCATCAGCCTGGGACTAGCGGGAGGGCTTGGCACCGGGGAGCTGTTTTTT.

This clonotype turned up a few times. A clone one base away is much larger, so this may be a read error. V gene TRBV20-1 combines with J gene TRBJ2-5; 13 bases are shared with TRBD2. Losses at the gene ends were 6 bases for V and 3 bases for J; bases not matched to a gene: 4. Germline CDR1 and CDR2: DFQATT and SNEGSKA (reference sequence). The CDR3 loop spans 14 amino acids. CDR3 amino acids: CSAGLAGVKETQYF. CDR3 nucleotide sequence: TGCAGTGCAGGACTAGCGGGAGTGAAAGAGACCCAGTACTTC.

This clonotype was observed a few times. This chain links TRBV4-3 with TRBJ2-7, with 9 bases aligning to TRBD1. V lost 0 bases and J lost 5; bases outside the gene matches: 5. The CDR3 runs to 15 residues. CDR1 is LGHNA and CDR2 is YSLEER in the germline V gene. The CDR3 DNA follows: TGCGCCAGCAGCCAAGATTCCAGACAGGGGGACGAGCAGTACTTC. This gives the protein CASSQDSRQGDEQYF.

This rearrangement joins TRBV29-1 to TRBJ2-7; 11 nucleotides agree with TRBD1. Gene TRBJ2-1 matches the end of the DNA better, so the J call may be wrong. The CDR3 loop spans 15 amino acids. The germline V gene has CDR1 SQVTM and CDR2 ANQGSEA. CDR3 protein: CSVSTGTGGANEQFF. CDR3 nucleotides: TGCAGCGTGTCCACCGGGACAGGGGGGGCAAATGAGCAGTTCTTC.

The genes are TRBV5-1 and TRBJ2-3; TRBD2 matches at 8 bases. Trimming at V came to 4 bases and at J to 4 bases, leaving 8 bases not matched to a gene. This CDR3 is built from 15 residues. Germline CDR1 and CDR2: SGHRS and YFSETQ. CDR3 protein: CASSQGSGSADTQYF. The DNA for the CDR3 is TGCGCCAGCAGCCAGGGGAGCGGGAGTGCAGATACGCAGTATTTT.

The J gene is TRBJ2-1, the V gene TRBV29-1; the D call may be TRBD1 or TRBD2 (5 bases each). The assigned J gene may be wrong: the sequence end matches TRBJ2-7 better. The CDR3 contains 12 residues. The germline gives CDR1 SQVTM, CDR2 ANQGSEA. CDR3 bases: TGCAGCGTCCGGGGCCGTCCCAACGAGCAGTACTTC. It specifies CSVRGRPNEQYF.

This clonotype has just a few counts. The chain carries TRBV29-1 and TRBJ2-7; tentatively, D is TRBD1 (6 bases). Trimming left V 1 base short and J 5 bases short, with 15 bases between. The CDR3 length is 14 residues. CDR1 is SQVTM and CDR2 is ANQGSEA in the germline V gene. In nucleotides, the CDR3 is TGCAGCGTTGAAGGAACAGGGAATTTGAACGAGCAGTACTTC. This encodes CSVEGTGNLNEQYF.

The chain employs TRBV4-3 and TRBJ2-7; D gene ambiguous. The CDR3 spans 14 residues. The germline gives CDR1 LGHNA, CDR2 YSLEER. The V end lost 0 bases, the J end lost 3 bases, and 9 bases lay between the germline ends. The DNA for the CDR3 is TGCGCCAGCAGCCAAGAATTAAACAACTACGAGCAGTACTTC. Translated, it gives CASSQELNNYEQYF.

A few counts support this clonotype. This sequence joins TRBV12-3 or TRBV12-4 and TRBJ2-1, with 9 bases lining up with TRBD2. The CDR3 runs 14 residues. V shed 3 bases, J shed 6 bases, and the junction held 3 bases outside the gene matches. The CDR3 DNA reads TGTGCCAGCAGTTTGCGGGAGGGAACCAATGAGCAGTTCTTC. It is translated as CASSLREGTNEQFF.

The sample holds a few counts of this clonotype. The chain joins TRBV4-1 to TRBJ2-1; D is ambiguous. CDR1 MGHRA and CDR2 YSYEKL come from the germline V gene. V lost 3 bases and J lost 4, with 10 bases in between. The CDR3 extends over 14 amino acids. CDR3 nucleotides: TGCGCCAGCAGCCAGGTCACAGTATACAATGAGCAGTTCTTC. Translated: CASSQVTVYNEQFF.

This clonotype was observed a few times. This chain joins TRBV3-1 and TRBJ2-2; 11 bases map to TRBD2. The CDR3 runs to 17 residues. Germline values: CDR1 LGHDT, CDR2 YNNKEL (reference sequence). V lost 0 bases, J lost 5 bases, and 5 bases stayed unmatched. The CDR3 here is CASSQEETSGITGELFF. The CDR3 bases are TGTGCCAGCAGCCAAGAAGAGACTAGCGGGATAACCGGGGAGCTGTTTTTT.

The V call is TRBV14, the J call TRBJ2-1, with 8 nucleotides matching TRBD2. V was clipped by 1 base and J by 7 bases; unmatched bases: 6. Looked up from germline, CDR1 is SGHDN and CDR2 is FVKESK. There are 15 residues in the CDR3. The CDR3 sequence: CASSQGYGRGNEQFF. The CDR3 nucleotides read TGTGCCAGCAGCCAAGGGTACGGGAGGGGGAATGAGCAGTTCTTC.

The CDR3 coding sequence is TGTGCCAGCAGCCAGGCGCAGGGGCTTCAGCCCCAGCATTTT. As protein: CASSQAQGLQPQHF. V usage is TRBV6-5 and J usage is TRBJ1-5, with a possible D match to TRBD1 (6 bases). CDR1 is MNHEY, CDR2 SVGAGI, per germline. This CDR3 contains 14 residues. Trimming pared 6 bases from V and 6 bases from J, leaving 15 bases between.

This chain joins TRBV28 and TRBJ2-5; TRBD2 might be the D (7 bases). The CDR3 has 14 residues. Germline V gene lookup returns CDR1 MDHEN and CDR2 SYDVKM. V lost 1 base to trimming and J lost 4 bases, with 10 bases between them. CDR3 DNA sequence: TGTGCCAGCAGTTTATTACGGGGGGCAGAGACCCAGTACTTC. Translation: CASSLLRGAETQYF. Full variable domain (outside the CDR3, taken from reference TRBV28 and TRBJ2-5): DVKVTQSSRYLVKRTGEKVFLECVQDMDHENMFWYRQDPGLGLRLIYFSYDVKMKEKGDIPEGYSVSREKKERFSLILESASTNQTSMYLCASSLLRGAETQYFGPGTRLLVL.

This clonotype was seen only a few times. This rearrangement joins TRBV13 to TRBJ1-1, with TRBD1 identical over 7 bases. The junction had 8 bases not matched to a gene; V was cut back by 4 bases and J by 9 bases. There are 13 residues in the CDR3. The germline V gene has CDR1 PRHDT and CDR2 FYEKMQ (reference sequence). The CDR3 DNA reads TGTGCCAGCAGCTACGAGACAGGGTCTAAAGCTTTCTTT. Its protein product is CASSYETGSKAFF. Combining the CDR3 with reference TRBV13 and TRBJ1-1 gives the whole variable domain AAGVIQSPRHLIKEKRETATLKCYPIPRHDTVYWYQQGPGQDPQFLISFYEKMQSDKGSIPDRFSAQQFSDYHSELNMSSLELGDSALYFCASSYETGSKAFFGQGTRLTVV.

The V gene is TRBV2, the J gene TRBJ2-7, with 9 bases matching TRBD2. J gave up 2 bases and V 7 bases, and 12 bases lay outside the gene matches. Germline V gene lookup returns CDR1 SNHLY and CDR2 FYNNEI. The CDR3 extends over 16 amino acids. The CDR3 protein is CASTSARLADAYEQYF. CDR3 DNA: TGTGCCAGCACTTCCGCCAGACTAGCGGATGCCTACGAGCAGTACTTC. Combining the CDR3 with reference TRBV2 and TRBJ2-7 gives the whole variable domain EPEVTQTPSHQVTQMGQEVILRCVPISNHLYFYWYRQILGQKVEFLVSFYNNEISEKSEIFDDQFSVERPDGSNFTLKIRSTKLEDSAMYFCASTSARLADAYEQYFGPGTRLTVT.

The chain joins TRBV3-1 to TRBJ2-3, with 7 bases identical to TRBD2. The J segment lost 5 bases and the V segment lost 5 bases, leaving 7 bases of the junction unmatched. Germline-derived CDR1 and CDR2 are LGHDT and YNNKEL (reference sequence). The CDR3 has 14 amino acids. CDR3 residues: CASSVTWEGDTQYF. CDR3 in DNA: TGTGCCAGCAGCGTAACCTGGGAGGGAGATACGCAGTATTTT.

The chain recombines TRBV6-2 or TRBV6-3 with TRBJ2-5; perhaps TRBD1 as D (5 bases). CDR3 length: 15 residues. Trimming pared 5 bases from V and 4 bases from J, leaving 17 bases between. The germline V gene has CDR1 MNHEY and CDR2 SVGEGT. CDR3 sequence reads: CASSDDSSLGETQYF. CDR3 DNA: TGTGCCAGCAGTGACGACAGCTCCCTGGGAGAGACCCAGTACTTC.

This clonotype was observed a handful of times. The V gene is TRBV20-1, the J gene TRBJ2-1; D may be TRBD1 or TRBD2 (5 bases each). The J call may be mistaken, given a closer DNA end match to TRBJ2-7. The CDR3 is 14 amino acids. The germline CDR1 and CDR2 sequences are DFQATT and SNEGSKA (reference sequence). The DNA for the CDR3 is TGCAGTGCTAGAGTGGGGACGGAACTCTACGAGCAGTACTTC. Translated, it gives CSARVGTELYEQYF.

This clonotype was seen only a few times. Compared with germline, one end of the junction differs, possibly owing to a read error. This chain uses TRBV3-1 with TRBJ2-3; the D gene is possibly TRBD2 (6 bases). CDR1 and CDR2 (germline): LGHDT, YNNKEL (reference sequence). This CDR3 region has 10 residues. This CDR3 is CASSPWTIFF. The CDR3 region has the DNA TGTGCCAGCAGTCCCTGGACTATCTTTTTT.

Comments on this clonotype: As the CDR3 is not closed by the conserved phenylalanine or tryptophan, this likely results from a read error. V usage is TRBV6-2 or TRBV6-3 and J usage is TRBJ2-2, with D tentatively TRBD2 (5 bases). The CDR3 is made up of 15 amino acids. Germline V CDR1 and CDR2: MNHEY, SVGEGT. V shed 4 bases and J shed 6 bases, with 15 bases lying between them. CDR3 bases: TGTGCCAGCAGTTTATCGACGGGAAAGGCCGGGGAGCTGTTTCTT. Protein: CASSLSTGKAGELFL.